This TCR beta chain was captured in a study of shared clonotypes between healthy human individuals. Points from the study as a whole: Clonotype sharing across donors was expected to vary with sequencing depth.

Deletions cut 3 bases from V and 2 bases from J, with 16 bases between. Germline V CDR1 and CDR2: SGHDN, FVKESK. The CDR3 runs to 16 residues. As to this clone: No antigen is known for it.

Measured with immunoSEQ multiplex PCR; TCRdb has only the in-frame clones, and not every one. The data hold about 2.2 million clones, with approximately 92% observed a single time. Positively selected for CCR7, the CD45RO-negative cells used as naive CD8 cells excluded terminally differentiated effector memory CD45RA+ cells. The rearrangement uses TRBV14 and TRBJ2-5; D possibly matches TRBD1 or TRBD2 (5 bases each). What was sequenced was naive CD8+ T cells from PBMCs. The TCR originated in a man aged 18 to 29 in good health. Some clones in this sample may be carry-over from other donors' samples. The CDR3 sequence: CASSQGLGGLQETQYF. The CDR3 bases are TGTGCCAGCAGCCAGGGGCTTGGAGGTCTACAAGAGACCCAGTACTTC.